This T cell receptor (beta chain) was captured in a study of T cell repertoires in cytomegalovirus infection. The sample holds a few counts of this clonotype. Its antigen is not identified. Trimming cost V 6 bases and J 3 bases, with 14 bases left between them. This CDR3 region has 14 residues. CDR1 is SNHLY, CDR2 FYNNEI, per germline. Findings and caveats of the study: Predominance within the ex vivo response was attributable to HLA-C-restricted CMV-specific TCR beta clonotypes.

TCRdb re-called the reads through MiXCR, storing one row per CDR3 protein. Found here are approximately 97,000 distinct CDR3 sequences, approximately 15% of them singletons; the top ten hold around 8.5%. The chain employs TRBV2 and TRBJ1-1; D might be TRBD1 (5 bases). Sequencing was done on a sample of PBMCs. The clonotype comes from a human donor in good health (CMV status not recorded). Some clones in this sample may be carry-over from other donors' samples. The CDR3 spells CASRKGDSYTEAFF. CDR3 nucleotides: TGTGCCAGCAGAAAGGGAGACAGCTACACTGAAGCTTTCTTT.